This T cell receptor (beta chain) is from a study of T-cell reconstitution after alpha-beta-depleted transplantation in children. Whole-study results and caveats: There were reportedly several hundred expanded graft clones from which alpha-beta T cells came about two months after transplant. The origin of high day-60 TCRbeta diversity in some patients lay in surviving recipient T cells and thymic progenitors. Newly generated T cells supplied most T-cell counts and diversity one year post-transplant.

V dropped 2 bases and J dropped 6 bases, with 16 bases sitting between them. The CDR3 runs to 16 residues. Unique molecular identifiers were incorporated during preparation of the TCRbeta library. TCRdb reprocessed the PCR reads via MiXCR and lists one record per CDR3 protein. The data contain about 440,000 distinct CDR3 sequences, roughly two fifths of them singletons. The sample holds many counts of this clonotype. The target antigen is unknown. The sample in question was PBMCs, obtained before TCRalphabeta/CD19-depleted stem cell transplant. This chain connects TRBV12-3 or TRBV12-4 to TRBJ1-4, with D unresolved. The source of this sequence is a girl aged 2 to 9 with aplastic anemia, due to receive a stem cell transplant. CDR3 sequence (DNA): TGTGCCAGCAGTTTAAATGGTTTAGTTCTCCATGAAAAACTGTTTTTT. Translated: CASSLNGLVLHEKLFF.